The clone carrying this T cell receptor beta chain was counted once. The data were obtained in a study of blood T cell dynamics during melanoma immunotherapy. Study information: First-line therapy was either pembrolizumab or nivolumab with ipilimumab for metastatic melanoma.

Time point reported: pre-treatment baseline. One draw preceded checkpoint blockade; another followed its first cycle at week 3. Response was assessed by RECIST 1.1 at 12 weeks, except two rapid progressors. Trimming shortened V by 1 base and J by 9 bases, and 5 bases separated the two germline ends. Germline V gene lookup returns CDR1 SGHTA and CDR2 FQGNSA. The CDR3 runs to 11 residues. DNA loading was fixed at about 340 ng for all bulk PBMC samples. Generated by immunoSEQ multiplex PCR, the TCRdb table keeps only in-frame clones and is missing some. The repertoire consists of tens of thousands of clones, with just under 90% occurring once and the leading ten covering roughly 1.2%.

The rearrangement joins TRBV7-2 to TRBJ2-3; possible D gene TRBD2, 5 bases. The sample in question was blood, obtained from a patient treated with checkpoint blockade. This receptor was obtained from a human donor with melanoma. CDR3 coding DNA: TGTGCCAGCAGCTTAGGAGGGACGCAGTATTTT. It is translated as CASSLGGTQYF.